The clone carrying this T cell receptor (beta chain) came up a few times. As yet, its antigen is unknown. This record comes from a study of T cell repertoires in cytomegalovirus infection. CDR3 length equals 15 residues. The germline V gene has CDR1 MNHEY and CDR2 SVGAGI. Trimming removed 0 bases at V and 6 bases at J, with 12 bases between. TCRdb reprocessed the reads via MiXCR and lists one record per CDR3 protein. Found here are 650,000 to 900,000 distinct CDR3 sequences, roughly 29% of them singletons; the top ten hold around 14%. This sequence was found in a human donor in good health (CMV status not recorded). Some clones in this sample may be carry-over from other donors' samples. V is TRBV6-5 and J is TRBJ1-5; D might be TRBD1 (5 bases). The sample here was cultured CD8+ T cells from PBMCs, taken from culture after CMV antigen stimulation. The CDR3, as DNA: TGTGCCAGCAGTTACTCTAAGGGTGGGGGTCAGCCCCAGCATTTT. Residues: CASSYSKGGGQPQHF.